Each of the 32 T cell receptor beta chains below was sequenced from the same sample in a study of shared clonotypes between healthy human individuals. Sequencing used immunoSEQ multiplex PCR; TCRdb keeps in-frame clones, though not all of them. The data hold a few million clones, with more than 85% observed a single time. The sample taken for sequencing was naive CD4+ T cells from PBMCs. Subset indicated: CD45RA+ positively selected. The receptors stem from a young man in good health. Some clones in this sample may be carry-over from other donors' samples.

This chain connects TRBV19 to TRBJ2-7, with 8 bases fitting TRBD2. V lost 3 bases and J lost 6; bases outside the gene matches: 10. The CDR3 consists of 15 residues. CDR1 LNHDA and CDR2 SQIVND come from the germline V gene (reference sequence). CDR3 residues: CASSISREGGGEQYF. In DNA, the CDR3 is TGTGCCAGTAGTATCTCTCGGGAGGGCGGTGGCGAGCAGTACTTC.

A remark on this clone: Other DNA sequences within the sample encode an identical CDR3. The CDR3 loop is CASSLAGSYQETQYF. As DNA, the CDR3 is TGCGCCAGCAGCCTAGCGGGGTCGTACCAAGAGACCCAGTACTTC. The chain is built from TRBV5-1 and TRBJ2-5; TRBD2 matches 9 bases. CDR3 length equals 15 residues. The V gene's germline CDR1 is SGHRS and CDR2 YFSETQ. V was pared by 4 bases and J by 0 bases, with 4 bases of the junction left unmatched.

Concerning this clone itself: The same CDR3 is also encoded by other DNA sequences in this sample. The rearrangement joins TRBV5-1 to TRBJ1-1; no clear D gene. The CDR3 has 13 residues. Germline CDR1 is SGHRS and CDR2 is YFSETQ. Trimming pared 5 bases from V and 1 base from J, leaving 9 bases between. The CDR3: CASSRAGNTEAFF. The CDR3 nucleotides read TGCGCCAGCAGTCGAGCAGGGAACACTGAAGCTTTCTTT. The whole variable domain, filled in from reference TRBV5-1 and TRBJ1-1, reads KAGVTQTPRYLIKTRGQQVTLSCSPISGHRSVSWYQQTPGQGLQFLFEYFSETQRNKGNFPGRFSGRQFSNSRSEMNVSTLELGDSALYLCASSRAGNTEAFFGQGTRLTVV.

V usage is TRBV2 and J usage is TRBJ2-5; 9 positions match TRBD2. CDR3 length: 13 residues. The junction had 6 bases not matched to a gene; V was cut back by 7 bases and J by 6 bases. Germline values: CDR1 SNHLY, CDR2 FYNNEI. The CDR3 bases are TGTGCCAGCACCAATAGCGGGAGTAAGACCCAGTACTTC. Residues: CASTNSGSKTQYF. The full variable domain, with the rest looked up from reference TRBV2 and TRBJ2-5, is EPEVTQTPSHQVTQMGQEVILRCVPISNHLYFYWYRQILGQKVEFLVSFYNNEISEKSEIFDDQFSVERPDGSNFTLKIRSTKLEDSAMYFCASTNSGSKTQYFGPGTRLLVL.

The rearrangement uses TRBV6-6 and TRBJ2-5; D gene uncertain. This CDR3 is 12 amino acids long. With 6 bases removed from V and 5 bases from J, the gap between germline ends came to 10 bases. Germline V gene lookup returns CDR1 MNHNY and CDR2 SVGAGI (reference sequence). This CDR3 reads CASSPTKETQYF. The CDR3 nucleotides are TGTGCCAGCAGCCCTACGAAGGAGACCCAGTACTTC.

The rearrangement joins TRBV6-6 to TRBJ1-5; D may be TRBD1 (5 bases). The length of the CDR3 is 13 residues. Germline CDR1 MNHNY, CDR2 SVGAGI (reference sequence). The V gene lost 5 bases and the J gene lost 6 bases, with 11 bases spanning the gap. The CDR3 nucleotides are TGTGCCAGCAGTCCGGGAAGGGGTCAGCCCCAGCATTTT. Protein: CASSPGRGQPQHF.

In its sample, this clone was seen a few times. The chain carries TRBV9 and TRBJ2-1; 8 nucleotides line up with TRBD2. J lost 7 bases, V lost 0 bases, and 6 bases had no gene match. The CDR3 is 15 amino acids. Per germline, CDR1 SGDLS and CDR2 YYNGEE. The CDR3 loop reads CASSVAPRGGNEQFF. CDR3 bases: TGTGCCAGCAGCGTAGCCCCACGGGGGGGTAATGAGCAGTTCTTC.

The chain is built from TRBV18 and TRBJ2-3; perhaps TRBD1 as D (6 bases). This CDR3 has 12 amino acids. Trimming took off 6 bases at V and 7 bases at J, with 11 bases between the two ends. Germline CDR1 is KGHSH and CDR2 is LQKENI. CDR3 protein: CASSPGVNTQYF. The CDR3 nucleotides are TGTGCCAGCTCCCCAGGGGTGAATACGCAGTATTTT.

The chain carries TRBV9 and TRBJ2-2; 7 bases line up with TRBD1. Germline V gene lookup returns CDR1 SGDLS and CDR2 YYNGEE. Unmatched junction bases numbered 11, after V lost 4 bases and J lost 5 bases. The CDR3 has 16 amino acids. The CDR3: CASSPSGQVRTGELFF. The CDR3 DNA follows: TGTGCCAGCAGCCCAAGTGGACAGGTCAGAACCGGGGAGCTGTTTTTT.

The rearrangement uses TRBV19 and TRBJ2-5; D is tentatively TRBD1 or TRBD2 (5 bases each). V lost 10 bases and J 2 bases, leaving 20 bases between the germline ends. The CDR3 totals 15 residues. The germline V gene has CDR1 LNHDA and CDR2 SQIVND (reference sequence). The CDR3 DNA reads TGTGCCACCAGAGAGGGGCAGACCAAACAAGAGACCCAGTACTTC. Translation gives CATREGQTKQETQYF.

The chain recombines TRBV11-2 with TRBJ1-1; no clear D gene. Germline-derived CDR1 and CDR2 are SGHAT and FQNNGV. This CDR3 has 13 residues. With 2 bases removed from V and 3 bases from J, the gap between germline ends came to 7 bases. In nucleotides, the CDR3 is TGTGCCAGCAGCTTAAGCGAATACACTGAAGCTTTCTTT. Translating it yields CASSLSEYTEAFF.

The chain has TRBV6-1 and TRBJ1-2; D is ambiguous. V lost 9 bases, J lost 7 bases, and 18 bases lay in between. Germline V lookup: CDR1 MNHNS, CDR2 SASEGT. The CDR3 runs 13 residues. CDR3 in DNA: TGTGCCAGTCTACTCTTGGCTGGGGTTGGCTACACCTTC. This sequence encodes CASLLLAGVGYTF.

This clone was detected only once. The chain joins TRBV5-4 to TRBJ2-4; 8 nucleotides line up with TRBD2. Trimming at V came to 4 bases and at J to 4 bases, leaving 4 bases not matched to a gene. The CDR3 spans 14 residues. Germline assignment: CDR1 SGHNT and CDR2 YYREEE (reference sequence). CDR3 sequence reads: CASSLGGEKNIQYF. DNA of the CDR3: TGTGCCAGCAGCCTCGGGGGGGAAAAAAACATTCAGTACTTC.

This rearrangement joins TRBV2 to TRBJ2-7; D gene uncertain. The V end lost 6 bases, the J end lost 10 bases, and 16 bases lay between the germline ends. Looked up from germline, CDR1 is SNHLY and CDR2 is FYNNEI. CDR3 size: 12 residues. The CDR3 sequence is CASRGLWIPQYF. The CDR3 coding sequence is TGTGCCAGCAGGGGATTATGGATCCCCCAGTACTTC.

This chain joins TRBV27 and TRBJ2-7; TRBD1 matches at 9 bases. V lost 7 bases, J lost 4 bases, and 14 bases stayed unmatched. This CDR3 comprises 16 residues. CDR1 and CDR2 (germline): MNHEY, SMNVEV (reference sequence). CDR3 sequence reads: CASKEAAGQGIYEQYF. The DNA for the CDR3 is TGTGCCAGCAAGGAAGCCGCGGGACAGGGTATTTACGAGCAGTACTTC.

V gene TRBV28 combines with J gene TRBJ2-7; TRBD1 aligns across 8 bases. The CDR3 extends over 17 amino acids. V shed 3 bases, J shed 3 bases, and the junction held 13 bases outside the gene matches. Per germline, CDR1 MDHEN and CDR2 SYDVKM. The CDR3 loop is CASSFIIWAGGHYEQYF. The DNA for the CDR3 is TGTGCCAGCAGTTTTATTATTTGGGCAGGGGGCCACTACGAGCAGTACTTC.

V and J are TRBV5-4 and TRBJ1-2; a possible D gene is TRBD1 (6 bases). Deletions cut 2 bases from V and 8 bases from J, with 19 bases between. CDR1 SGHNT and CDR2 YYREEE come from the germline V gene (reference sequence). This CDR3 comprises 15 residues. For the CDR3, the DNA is TGTGCCAGCAGCTTCGGGGGCTCGAGGGAGGGAGGCTACACCTTC. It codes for CASSFGGSREGGYTF.

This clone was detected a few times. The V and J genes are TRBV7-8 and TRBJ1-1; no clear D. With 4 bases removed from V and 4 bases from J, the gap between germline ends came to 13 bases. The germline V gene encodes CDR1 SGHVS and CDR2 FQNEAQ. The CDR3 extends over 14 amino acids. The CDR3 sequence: CASSSQTVGTEAFF. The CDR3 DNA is TGTGCCAGCAGCTCCCAGACGGTGGGCACTGAAGCTTTCTTT.

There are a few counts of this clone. The CDR3 sequence: CASSQERETEAFF. CDR3 DNA: TGTGCCAGCAGCCAAGAAAGAGAGACTGAAGCTTTCTTT. V usage is TRBV4-2 and J usage is TRBJ1-1; no clear D. CDR1 LGHNA and CDR2 YNFKEQ come from the germline V gene. Trimming left V 0 bases short and J 5 bases short, with 7 bases between. CDR3 size: 13 residues.

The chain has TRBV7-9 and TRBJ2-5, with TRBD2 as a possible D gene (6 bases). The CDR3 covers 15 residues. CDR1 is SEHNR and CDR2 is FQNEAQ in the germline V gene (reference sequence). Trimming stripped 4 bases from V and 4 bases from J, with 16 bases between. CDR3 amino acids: CASSSPAGLAETQYF. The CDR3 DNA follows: TGTGCCAGCAGCTCACCAGCGGGCCTCGCAGAGACCCAGTACTTC.

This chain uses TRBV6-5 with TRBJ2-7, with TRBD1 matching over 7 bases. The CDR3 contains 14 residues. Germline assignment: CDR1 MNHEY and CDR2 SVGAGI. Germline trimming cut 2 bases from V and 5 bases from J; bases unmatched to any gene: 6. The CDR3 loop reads CASSYVGTVDEQYF. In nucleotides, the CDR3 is TGTGCCAGCAGTTACGTGGGGACAGTCGACGAGCAGTACTTC.

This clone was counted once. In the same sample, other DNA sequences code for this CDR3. CDR3 DNA: TGTGCCAGTAGTACCCGACAGGGGAACGGCTACACCTTC. Its translation: CASSTRQGNGYTF. The V call is TRBV19, the J call TRBJ1-2; 8 bases map to TRBD1. V lost 4 bases, J lost 8 bases, and 6 bases stayed unmatched. From germline, CDR1 is LNHDA and CDR2 SQIVND (reference sequence). There are 13 residues in the CDR3.

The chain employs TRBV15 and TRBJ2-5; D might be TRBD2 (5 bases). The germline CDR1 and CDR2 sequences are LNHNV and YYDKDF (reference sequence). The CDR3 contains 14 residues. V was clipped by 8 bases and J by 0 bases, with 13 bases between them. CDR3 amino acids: CATLNDYNQETQYF. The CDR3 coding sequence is TGTGCCACCCTTAACGACTACAACCAAGAGACCCAGTACTTC.

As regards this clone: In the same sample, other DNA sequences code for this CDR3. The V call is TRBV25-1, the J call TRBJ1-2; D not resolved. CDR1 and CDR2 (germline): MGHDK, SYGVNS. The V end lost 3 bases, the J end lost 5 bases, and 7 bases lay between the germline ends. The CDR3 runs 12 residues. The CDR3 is CASSELGYGYTF. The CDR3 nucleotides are TGTGCCAGCAGTGAGTTGGGGTATGGCTACACCTTC.

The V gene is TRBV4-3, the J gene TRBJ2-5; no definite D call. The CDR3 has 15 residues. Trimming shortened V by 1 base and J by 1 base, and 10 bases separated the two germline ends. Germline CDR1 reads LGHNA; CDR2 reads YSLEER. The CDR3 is CASSQGGTAQETQYF. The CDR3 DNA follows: TGCGCCAGCAGCCAAGGGGGAACAGCCCAAGAGACCCAGTACTTC.

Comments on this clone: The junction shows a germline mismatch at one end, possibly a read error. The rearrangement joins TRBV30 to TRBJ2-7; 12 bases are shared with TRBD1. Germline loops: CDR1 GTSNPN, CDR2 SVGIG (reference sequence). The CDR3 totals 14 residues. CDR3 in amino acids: CARRDRGPLYEQYF. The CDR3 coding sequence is TGTGCCCGGAGGGACAGGGGGCCCCTCTACGAGCAGTACTTC. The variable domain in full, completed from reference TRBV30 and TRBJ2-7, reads SQTIHQWPATLVQPVGSPLSLECTVEGTSNPNLYWYRQAAGRGLQLLFYSVGIGQISSEVPQNLSASRPQDRQFILSSKKLLLSDSGFYLCARRDRGPLYEQYFGPGTRLTVT.

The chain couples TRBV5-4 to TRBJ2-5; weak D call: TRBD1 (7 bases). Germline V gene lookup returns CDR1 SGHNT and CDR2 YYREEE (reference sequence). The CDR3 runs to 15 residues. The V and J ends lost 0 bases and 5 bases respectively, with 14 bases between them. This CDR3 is CASSLAWAGGETQYF. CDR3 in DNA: TGTGCCAGCAGCTTGGCCTGGGCAGGGGGGGAGACCCAGTACTTC. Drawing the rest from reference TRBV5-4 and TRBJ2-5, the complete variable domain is ETGVTQSPTHLIKTRGQQVTLRCSSQSGHNTVSWYQQALGQGPQFIFQYYREEENGRGNFPPRFSGLQFPNYSSELNVNALELDDSALYLCASSLAWAGGETQYFGPGTRLLVL.

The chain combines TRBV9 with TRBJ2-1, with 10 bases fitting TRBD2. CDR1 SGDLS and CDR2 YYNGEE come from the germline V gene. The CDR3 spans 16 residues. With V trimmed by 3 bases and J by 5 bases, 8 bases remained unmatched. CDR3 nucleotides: TGTGCCAGCAGCGGCTCACCGGGACTAGCGAACAATGAGCAGTTCTTC. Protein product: CASSGSPGLANNEQFF. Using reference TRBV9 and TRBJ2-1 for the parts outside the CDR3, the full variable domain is DSGVTQTPKHLITATGQRVTLRCSPRSGDLSVYWYQQSLDQGLQFLIQYYNGEERAKGNILERFSAQQFPDLHSELNLSSLELGDSALYFCASSGSPGLANNEQFFGPGTRLTVL.

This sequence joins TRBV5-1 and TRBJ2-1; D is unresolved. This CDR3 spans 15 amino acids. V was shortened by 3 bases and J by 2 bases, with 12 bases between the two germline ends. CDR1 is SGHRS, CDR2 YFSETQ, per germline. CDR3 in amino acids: CASSSSAQTYNEQFF. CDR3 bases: TGCGCCAGCAGCTCTTCGGCGCAGACCTACAATGAGCAGTTCTTC.

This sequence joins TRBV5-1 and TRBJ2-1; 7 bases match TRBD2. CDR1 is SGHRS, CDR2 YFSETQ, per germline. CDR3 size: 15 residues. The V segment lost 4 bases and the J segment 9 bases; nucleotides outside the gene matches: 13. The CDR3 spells CASSGAGEPKGEQFF. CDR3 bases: TGCGCCAGCAGCGGGGCGGGAGAACCAAAGGGTGAGCAGTTCTTC.

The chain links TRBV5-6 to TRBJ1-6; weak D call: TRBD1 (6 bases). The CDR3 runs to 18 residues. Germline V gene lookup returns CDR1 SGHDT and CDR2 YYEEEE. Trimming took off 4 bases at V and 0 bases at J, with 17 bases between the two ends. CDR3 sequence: CASSPAGTTSSYNSPLHF. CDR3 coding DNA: TGTGCCAGCAGCCCCGCCGGGACAACGAGCTCCTATAATTCACCCCTCCACTTT.

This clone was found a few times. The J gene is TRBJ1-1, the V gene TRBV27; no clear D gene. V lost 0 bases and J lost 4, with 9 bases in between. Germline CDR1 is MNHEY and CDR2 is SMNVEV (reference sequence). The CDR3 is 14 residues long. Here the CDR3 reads CASSLSRESTEAFF. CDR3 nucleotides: TGTGCCAGCAGTTTATCGCGGGAGAGCACTGAAGCTTTCTTT.